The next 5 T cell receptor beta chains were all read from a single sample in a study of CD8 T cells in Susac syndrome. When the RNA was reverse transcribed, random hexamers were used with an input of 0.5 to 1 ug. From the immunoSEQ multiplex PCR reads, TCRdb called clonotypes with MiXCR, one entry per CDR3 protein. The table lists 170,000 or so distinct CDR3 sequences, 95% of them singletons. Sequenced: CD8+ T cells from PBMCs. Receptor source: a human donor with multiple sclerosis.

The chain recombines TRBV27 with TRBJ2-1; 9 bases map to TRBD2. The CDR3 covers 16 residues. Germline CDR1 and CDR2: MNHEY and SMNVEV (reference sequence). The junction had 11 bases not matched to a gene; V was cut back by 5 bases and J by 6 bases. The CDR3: CASSTPSGILFNEQFF. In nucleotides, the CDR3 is TGTGCCAGCAGTACCCCTAGCGGGATCCTCTTCAATGAGCAGTTCTTC.

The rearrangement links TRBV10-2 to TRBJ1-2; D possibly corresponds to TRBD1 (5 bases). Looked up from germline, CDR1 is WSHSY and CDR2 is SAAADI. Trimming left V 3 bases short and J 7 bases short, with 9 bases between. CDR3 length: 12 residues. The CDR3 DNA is TGCGCCAGCAGTGACTCGGGGGGTGGCTACACCTTC. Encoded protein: CASSDSGGGYTF.

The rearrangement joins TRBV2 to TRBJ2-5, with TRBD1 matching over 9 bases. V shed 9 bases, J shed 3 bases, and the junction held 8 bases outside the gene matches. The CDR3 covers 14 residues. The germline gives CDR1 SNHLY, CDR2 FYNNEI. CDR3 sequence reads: CAREETGGEETQYF. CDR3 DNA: TGTGCCAGAGAAGAGACAGGGGGAGAAGAGACCCAGTACTTC.

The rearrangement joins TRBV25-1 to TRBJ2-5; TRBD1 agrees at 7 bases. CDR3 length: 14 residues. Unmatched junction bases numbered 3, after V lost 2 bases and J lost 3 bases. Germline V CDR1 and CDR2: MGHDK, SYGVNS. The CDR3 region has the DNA TGTGCCAGCAGTGAAGGTGACAGGGAAGAGACCCAGTACTTC. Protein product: CASSEGDREETQYF.

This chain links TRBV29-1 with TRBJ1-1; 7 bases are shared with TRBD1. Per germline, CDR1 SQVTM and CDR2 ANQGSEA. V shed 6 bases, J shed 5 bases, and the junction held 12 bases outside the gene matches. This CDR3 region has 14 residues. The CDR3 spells CSVLGGAARTEAFF. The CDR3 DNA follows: TGCAGCGTGTTAGGGGGCGCAGCAAGGACTGAAGCTTTCTTT.